This TCR beta chain comes out of a study of molecular identifiers for immune sequencing clone quantification. Trimming shortened V by 9 bases and J by 3 bases, and 15 bases separated the two germline ends. The germline CDR1 and CDR2 sequences are LNHDA and SQIVND (reference sequence). The CDR3 is made up of 13 amino acids. Naive CD8 sequencing libraries were generated from 20,000 to 1,000,000 sorted cells, with 10%, 30% or 50% RNA as input. Many counts were recorded for this clonotype. For bulk TCR libraries, previously described methods and listed TCR primers were used. Using its own MiXCR run on the PCR reads, TCRdb lists one record per CDR3 protein. The repertoire holds about 330,000 distinct CDR3 sequences, 24% seen once, with around 0.74% in the top ten.

What was sequenced was naive CD8+ T cells from blood, with Jurkat cell RNA spiked in. Subset of the sample: FACS-sorted CD8+CD4-CCR7+CD45RA+ naive T cells. This TCR was recovered from a human donor in good health. Some libraries in this study had Jurkat cell RNA spiked in. This chain uses TRBV19 with TRBJ2-7; D is perhaps TRBD1 or TRBD2 (5 bases each). CDR3 in DNA: TGTGCCAGCAGCTTCGGGACCAACTACGAGCAGTACTTC. It translates to CASSFGTNYEQYF.